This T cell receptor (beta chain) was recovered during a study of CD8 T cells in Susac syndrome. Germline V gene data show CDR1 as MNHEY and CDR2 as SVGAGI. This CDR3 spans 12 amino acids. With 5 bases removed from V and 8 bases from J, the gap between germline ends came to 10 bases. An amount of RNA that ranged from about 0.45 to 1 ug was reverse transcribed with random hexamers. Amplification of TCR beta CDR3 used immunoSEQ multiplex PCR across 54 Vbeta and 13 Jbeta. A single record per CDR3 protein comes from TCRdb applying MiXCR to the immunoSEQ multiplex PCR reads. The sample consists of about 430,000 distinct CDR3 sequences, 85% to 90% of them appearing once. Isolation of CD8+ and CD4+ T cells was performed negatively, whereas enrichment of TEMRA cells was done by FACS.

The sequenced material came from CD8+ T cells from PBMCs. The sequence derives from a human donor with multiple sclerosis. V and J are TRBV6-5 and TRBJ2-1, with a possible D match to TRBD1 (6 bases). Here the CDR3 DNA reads TGTGCCAGCAGTGCACAGGGCGATGAGCAGTTCTTC. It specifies CASSAQGDEQFF.